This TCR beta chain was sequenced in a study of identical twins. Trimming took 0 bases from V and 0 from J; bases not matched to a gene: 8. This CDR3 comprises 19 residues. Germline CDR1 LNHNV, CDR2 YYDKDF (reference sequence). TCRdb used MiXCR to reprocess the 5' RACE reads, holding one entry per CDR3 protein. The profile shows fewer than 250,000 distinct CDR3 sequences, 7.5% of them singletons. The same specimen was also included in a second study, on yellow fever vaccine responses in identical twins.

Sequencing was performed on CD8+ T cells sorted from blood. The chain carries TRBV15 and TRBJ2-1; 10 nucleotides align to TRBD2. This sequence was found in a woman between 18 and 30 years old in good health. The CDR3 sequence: CATSRDRLAGVGSYNEQFF. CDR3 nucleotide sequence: TGTGCCACCAGCAGAGATCGGCTAGCGGGAGTTGGCTCCTACAATGAGCAGTTCTTC.